This T cell receptor beta chain derives from a study of tumor and adjacent non-tumor tissue in lung cancer. With respect to this clonotype: A junction boundary mismatches the germline segment, possibly from a read error.

No cell sorting was done before RNA was extracted from the tissue. Between August and November 2014, newly diagnosed, chemotherapy-naive lung cancer patients underwent thoracic surgery in China. The library came from three nested PCR rounds adapted from ARM-PCR protocols. A single record per CDR3 protein comes from TCRdb applying MiXCR to the multiplex PCR reads. This sample yields about 80,000 distinct CDR3 sequences, of which around 80% are seen a single time; about 14% belongs to the top ten. The CDR3 extends over 12 amino acids. This chain connects TRBV12-3 or TRBV12-4 to TRBJ1-2; possibly TRBD1 for D (6 bases). Sequenced: lung tumor tissue. This sequence was found in a woman between 45 and 60 years old with non-small cell lung cancer. CDR3 DNA: TGTGTCAGCAGCCCTACAGGGTATGGCTATACCTTC. Its protein product is CVSSPTGYGYTF.